These 19 T cell receptor beta chains share one sample of origin, sequenced in a study of blood T cells in healthy people across ages. Primed by a sample-barcoded 5' primer and a J-beta primer mix, a second PCR proceeded for about 6 to 11 cycles. TCRdb passed the 5' RACE reads through MiXCR, listing each CDR3 protein once. The table shows 1.5 million to 2 million distinct CDR3 sequences, with roughly 49% occurring only once. Sequencing was done on a sample of blood. These receptors were taken from a woman between 40 and 50 years old in good health.

This clonotype was counted a few times. The chain recombines TRBV5-6 with TRBJ1-2, with D hard to call. V was cut by 0 bases and J by 1 base, with 7 bases left in between. In germline, CDR1 is SGHDT, CDR2 YYEEEE. The CDR3 consists of 14 residues. CDR3: CASSLAASNYGYTF. The CDR3 DNA reads as TGTGCCAGCAGCTTGGCGGCCAGTAACTATGGCTACACCTTC.

This clonotype has a single count. CDR3 coding DNA: TGTGCCAGCCGGATAGGGTGGCAGCCCCAGCATTTT. Encoded protein: CASRIGWQPQHF. The chain carries TRBV6-2 or TRBV6-3 and TRBJ1-5, with no clear D. V shed 8 bases and J shed 7 bases, with 12 bases lying between them. The CDR3 length is 12 residues. CDR1 and CDR2 (germline): MNHEY, SVGEGT.

This clonotype was found once. V gene TRBV28 combines with J gene TRBJ2-7, with D perhaps matching TRBD2 (7 bases). CDR3 size: 14 residues. The germline V gene has CDR1 MDHEN and CDR2 SYDVKM. The V end was cut by 5 bases, the J end by 5 bases, with 16 bases between. This CDR3 is CASSIRGGSNEQYF. The CDR3 nucleotides are TGTGCCAGCAGTATCCGCGGGGGCTCAAACGAGCAGTACTTC.

This clonotype was counted only a few times. The V call is TRBV5-1, the J call TRBJ2-5, with D uncertain. The CDR3 has 13 amino acids. V lost 0 bases to trimming and J lost 5 bases, with 8 bases between them. From germline, CDR1 is SGHRS and CDR2 YFSETQ. The CDR3 bases are TGCGCCAGCAGCTTGGTTATTAGGGAGACCCAGTACTTC. This gives the protein CASSLVIRETQYF.

This clonotype was detected a few times. The V call is TRBV12-3 or TRBV12-4, the J call TRBJ2-5; a possible D gene is TRBD2 (7 bases). The CDR3 consists of 14 residues. V gave up 7 bases and J gave up 10 bases, with 22 bases separating them. Written as DNA, the CDR3 is TGTGCCAGCACCTTGGGGGGGCCCGTCAGTGACCAGTACTTC. Amino acid sequence: CASTLGGPVSDQYF.

CDR3 DNA: TGCGCCAGCAGAGCCTACAGGGGTACCGGTGAGCAGTTCTTC. Protein sequence: CASRAYRGTGEQFF. This chain uses TRBV10-1 with TRBJ2-1, with 7 bases that match TRBD1. CDR1 and CDR2 from the germline V gene are WNHNN and SYGVQD (reference sequence). CDR3 size: 14 residues. The V segment lost 6 bases and the J segment 9 bases; nucleotides outside the gene matches: 11.

This sequence joins TRBV4-2 and TRBJ2-5; D is ambiguous. Germline CDR1 reads LGHNA; CDR2 reads YNFKEQ. The V and J ends lost 0 bases and 1 base respectively, with 18 bases between them. The CDR3 totals 18 residues. CDR3 nucleotide sequence: TGTGCCAGCAGCCAAGATAAGATGGTGGGTTCAGGCCAAGAGACCCAGTACTTC. As protein: CASSQDKMVGSGQETQYF.

This clonotype showed up just a few times. The rearrangement joins TRBV9 to TRBJ2-3, with 7 nucleotides matching TRBD2. The CDR3 runs to 17 residues. The germline V gene encodes CDR1 SGDLS and CDR2 YYNGEE. V shed 2 bases and J 6 bases; nucleotides not matched to a gene: 15. For the CDR3, the DNA is TGTGCCAGCAGCGTCAGTAGAAGCGGGGCAATGGTGGATACGCAGTATTTT. Residues: CASSVSRSGAMVDTQYF.

The CDR3 nucleotides read TGTGCCAGCAGTTTACCCCCCAGGGCTGGGGCCAACGTCCTGACTTTC. Protein sequence: CASSLPPRAGANVLTF. The chain is built from TRBV28 and TRBJ2-6, with D possibly matching TRBD1 (5 bases). V was shortened by 2 bases and J by 2 bases, with 10 bases between the two germline ends. Germline V gene sequence: CDR1 MDHEN, CDR2 SYDVKM. This CDR3 is 16 amino acids long.

This clonotype was seen many times. This CDR3 reads CSVGPPNNEQFF. The CDR3 coding sequence is TGCAGCGTTGGCCCCCCGAACAATGAGCAGTTCTTC. This sequence joins TRBV29-1 and TRBJ2-1; no definite D call. V was shortened by 4 bases and J by 5 bases, with 9 bases between the two germline ends. The CDR3 length is 12 residues. Germline V gives CDR1 SQVTM, CDR2 ANQGSEA.

This sequence joins TRBV6-2 or TRBV6-3 and TRBJ1-4, with 9 positions matching TRBD1. The CDR3 covers 22 residues. Trimming took 1 base from V and 0 from J; bases not matched to a gene: 18. CDR1 is MNHEY and CDR2 is SVGEGT in the germline V gene. The CDR3 sequence is CASSYYRTLVPGQGSTNEKLFF. The CDR3 bases are TGTGCCAGCAGTTACTACCGGACCCTTGTACCGGGACAGGGATCAACTAATGAAAAACTGTTTTTT.

This chain uses TRBV6-2 or TRBV6-3 with TRBJ2-1; TRBD2 matches at 15 bases. The CDR3 loop spans 20 amino acids. Germline trimming cut 6 bases from V and 6 bases from J; bases unmatched to any gene: 18. From germline, CDR1 is MNHEY and CDR2 SVGEGT. The CDR3 here is CASRTPGLAGGSRSINEQFF. CDR3 nucleotides: TGTGCCAGCAGAACTCCGGGACTAGCGGGGGGTTCTCGGTCGATCAATGAGCAGTTCTTC.

The V and J genes are TRBV28 and TRBJ1-2; perhaps TRBD1 as D (5 bases). Germline V gives CDR1 MDHEN, CDR2 SYDVKM. Trimming took 4 bases from V and 4 from J, leaving 13 bases between them. This CDR3 has 14 residues. The CDR3 DNA reads TGTGCCAGCAGTTCAGGGCCCCCCAGCTATGGCTACACCTTC. Encoded protein: CASSSGPPSYGYTF.

This clonotype was counted a few times. The chain couples TRBV4-1 to TRBJ1-2; possible D gene TRBD1, 5 bases. Trimming removed 6 bases from V and 6 bases from J, with 17 bases in between. The CDR3 is 14 amino acids. The germline CDR1 and CDR2 sequences are MGHRA and YSYEKL. CDR3 coding DNA: TGCGCCAGCAGTCTTATAACAGGTTCGAATGGCTACACCTTC. It translates to CASSLITGSNGYTF.

The chain couples TRBV9 to TRBJ1-3, with D unresolved. V was cut by 0 bases and J by 0 bases, with 10 bases left in between. The CDR3 is 16 amino acids. CDR1 SGDLS and CDR2 YYNGEE come from the germline V gene. CDR3: CASSVGAAFSGNTIYF. The CDR3 DNA follows: TGTGCCAGCAGCGTAGGAGCCGCTTTCTCTGGAAACACCATATATTTT.

This clonotype was seen only a few times. V is TRBV2 and J is TRBJ2-4; D gene unclear. CDR3 length equals 13 residues. Germline CDR1 SNHLY, CDR2 FYNNEI. Trimming took 6 bases from V and 6 from J, leaving 12 bases between them. CDR3 DNA sequence: TGTGCCAGCAGCGTCCCCGGGCCAAACATTCAGTACTTC. This translates into CASSVPGPNIQYF.

The genes are TRBV18 and TRBJ2-6; TRBD1 might be the D (5 bases). V was pared by 4 bases and J by 0 bases, with 16 bases between. Germline values: CDR1 KGHSH, CDR2 LQKENI. There are 18 residues in the CDR3. The CDR3 nucleotides are TGTGCCAGCTCACTCCTTCTAGGGGTCTACTCTGGGGCCAACGTCCTGACTTTC. Translating it yields CASSLLLGVYSGANVLTF.

This chain connects TRBV14 to TRBJ2-6; TRBD1 matches at 7 bases. The CDR3 spans 16 residues. Looked up from germline, CDR1 is SGHDN and CDR2 is FVKESK. The J segment lost 0 bases and the V segment lost 5 bases, leaving 4 bases of the junction unmatched. This CDR3 reads CASSATGVSGANVLTF. The CDR3 nucleotides read TGTGCCAGCAGCGCAACAGGGGTCTCTGGGGCCAACGTCCTGACTTTC. Full variable domain (outside the CDR3, taken from reference TRBV14 and TRBJ2-6): EAGVTQFPSHSVIEKGQTVTLRCDPISGHDNLYWYRRVMGKEIKFLLHFVKESKQDESGMPNNRFLAERTGGTYSTLKVQPAELEDSGVYFCASSATGVSGANVLTFGAGSRLTVL.

J is TRBJ2-1 and V is TRBV13; the match to TRBD2 covers 7 bases. This CDR3 contains 16 residues. J lost 3 bases, V lost 5 bases, and 10 bases had no gene match. Germline V gene sequence: CDR1 PRHDT, CDR2 FYEKMQ (reference sequence). The CDR3 protein is CASSNQAGTNYNEQFF. In DNA, the CDR3 is TGTGCCAGCAGCAACCAAGCCGGGACTAACTACAATGAGCAGTTCTTC. Full variable domain (outside the CDR3, taken from reference TRBV13 and TRBJ2-1): AAGVIQSPRHLIKEKRETATLKCYPIPRHDTVYWYQQGPGQDPQFLISFYEKMQSDKGSIPDRFSAQQFSDYHSELNMSSLELGDSALYFCASSNQAGTNYNEQFFGPGTRLTVL.